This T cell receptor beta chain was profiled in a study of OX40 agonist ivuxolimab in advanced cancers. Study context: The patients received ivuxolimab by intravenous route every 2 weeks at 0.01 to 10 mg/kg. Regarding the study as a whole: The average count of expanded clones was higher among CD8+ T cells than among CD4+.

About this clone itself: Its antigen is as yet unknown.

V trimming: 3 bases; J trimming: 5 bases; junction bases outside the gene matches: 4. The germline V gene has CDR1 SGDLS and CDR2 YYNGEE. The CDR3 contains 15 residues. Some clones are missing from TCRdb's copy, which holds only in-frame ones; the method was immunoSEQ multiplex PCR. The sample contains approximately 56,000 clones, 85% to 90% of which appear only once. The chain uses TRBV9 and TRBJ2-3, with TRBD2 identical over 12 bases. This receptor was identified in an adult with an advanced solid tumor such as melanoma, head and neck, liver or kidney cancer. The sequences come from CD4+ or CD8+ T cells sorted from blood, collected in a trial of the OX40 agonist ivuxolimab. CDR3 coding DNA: TGTGCCAGCAGCGCCCAGACTAGCGGGAGAGATACGCAGTATTTT. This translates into CASSAQTSGRDTQYF.